This TCR beta chain was retrieved from a study of immune heterogeneity within non-small cell lung tumors. General study points: Dominant CDR3 beta clonotypes repeated across a patient's tumor loci, while different loci held unique high-frequency clones.

CDR1 SGHDT and CDR2 YYEEEE come from the germline V gene. There are 16 residues in the CDR3. The V end was cut by 4 bases, the J end by 4 bases, with 19 bases between. The template for each sample was around 540 ng of genomic DNA, which had been extracted from bulk tumor tissue. Surgery yielded several widely spaced biopsies per primary tumor. Newly diagnosed with untreated non-small cell lung cancer, the patients underwent curative surgery. Patients newly diagnosed with non-small cell lung cancer and having curative-intent surgery served as donors. Using 32 V and 13 J primers, multiplex PCR amplified TCR beta CDR3. MiXCR, applied by TCRdb to the multiplex PCR reads, yields one record per CDR3 protein. The sample carries around 2,900 distinct CDR3 sequences, under 25% recorded once. This clonotype ranks as medium-sized. The target antigen is unknown.

The chain joins TRBV5-6 to TRBJ2-3, with D maybe TRBD1 (6 bases). The clonotype originates from a man between 60 and 75 years old with non-small cell lung cancer. The sample taken for sequencing was lung tumor tissue. The CDR3 protein is CASSPRFSQGADTQYF. The CDR3 nucleotides are TGTGCCAGCAGCCCGCGATTCTCACAGGGAGCAGATACGCAGTATTTT.